This entry concerns a single TCR beta chain. Germline V gene lookup returns CDR1 LGHNA and CDR2 YNFKEQ. This CDR3 spans 16 amino acids. The germline V and J ends were trimmed by 5 bases and 2 bases, with 18 bases remaining between them. Original processing methods: Cell counts per sample came from amplifying reference gene primers. Libraries were prepared by immunoSEQ multiplex PCR; TCRdb keeps only in-frame clonotypes and omits some of them. Clone size and the V and J calls come from that table; the DNA yielded D and trimming. The sample contains 75,000 to 95,000 clones, roughly 80% of which appear only once. The data belong to a study of blood T cell repertoires in COVID-19. Looking at the study overall: Both acute and convalescent COVID-19 samples were obtained from the United States, Italy and Spain. From T cells, B-cell-depleted T cells, or PBMCs came the material, which was cDNA or gDNA.

The sample comprised peripheral blood. The chain is built from TRBV4-2 and TRBJ1-1; unclear D gene. The receptor was isolated from a woman aged 40 to 55 with active or convalescent COVID-19. CDR3 sequence: CASSEINREQNTEAFF. CDR3 nucleotides: TGTGCCAGCAGCGAAATTAACCGGGAACAAAACACTGAAGCTTTCTTT.